The sequence of this TCR beta chain was determined in a study of cytomegalovirus exposure and HLA in healthy donors. Study results and caveats: Cytomegalovirus-associated TCR beta chains were listed, numbering 150 to 200. A highly shared variant cluster was judged a likely technical artifact. In vitro checks showed that three CMV-associated chains really do target CMV antigens.

PCR used 60 Vbeta primers and 13 Jbeta primers. Produced via immunoSEQ multiplex PCR; TCRdb's table is partial and in-frame only. The sample includes some 100,000 clones, under 80% of them seen just once. Germline V lookup: CDR1 MNHEY, CDR2 SMNVEV (reference sequence). This CDR3 is built from 16 residues. V lost 3 bases and J lost 5, with 17 bases in between. As to this clone: Its antigen is not known.

Donors had nominal health at sampling but likely had unrecorded immune exposures. The sequencing input was PBMCs. The chain links TRBV27 to TRBJ2-1; D not certain. This clonotype originated in a woman aged 45-60 years in good health and CMV-seropositive. The CDR3 protein is CASSFGVIDRDNEQFF. CDR3 DNA: TGTGCCAGCAGTTTCGGAGTAATCGATCGCGACAATGAGCAGTTCTTC.